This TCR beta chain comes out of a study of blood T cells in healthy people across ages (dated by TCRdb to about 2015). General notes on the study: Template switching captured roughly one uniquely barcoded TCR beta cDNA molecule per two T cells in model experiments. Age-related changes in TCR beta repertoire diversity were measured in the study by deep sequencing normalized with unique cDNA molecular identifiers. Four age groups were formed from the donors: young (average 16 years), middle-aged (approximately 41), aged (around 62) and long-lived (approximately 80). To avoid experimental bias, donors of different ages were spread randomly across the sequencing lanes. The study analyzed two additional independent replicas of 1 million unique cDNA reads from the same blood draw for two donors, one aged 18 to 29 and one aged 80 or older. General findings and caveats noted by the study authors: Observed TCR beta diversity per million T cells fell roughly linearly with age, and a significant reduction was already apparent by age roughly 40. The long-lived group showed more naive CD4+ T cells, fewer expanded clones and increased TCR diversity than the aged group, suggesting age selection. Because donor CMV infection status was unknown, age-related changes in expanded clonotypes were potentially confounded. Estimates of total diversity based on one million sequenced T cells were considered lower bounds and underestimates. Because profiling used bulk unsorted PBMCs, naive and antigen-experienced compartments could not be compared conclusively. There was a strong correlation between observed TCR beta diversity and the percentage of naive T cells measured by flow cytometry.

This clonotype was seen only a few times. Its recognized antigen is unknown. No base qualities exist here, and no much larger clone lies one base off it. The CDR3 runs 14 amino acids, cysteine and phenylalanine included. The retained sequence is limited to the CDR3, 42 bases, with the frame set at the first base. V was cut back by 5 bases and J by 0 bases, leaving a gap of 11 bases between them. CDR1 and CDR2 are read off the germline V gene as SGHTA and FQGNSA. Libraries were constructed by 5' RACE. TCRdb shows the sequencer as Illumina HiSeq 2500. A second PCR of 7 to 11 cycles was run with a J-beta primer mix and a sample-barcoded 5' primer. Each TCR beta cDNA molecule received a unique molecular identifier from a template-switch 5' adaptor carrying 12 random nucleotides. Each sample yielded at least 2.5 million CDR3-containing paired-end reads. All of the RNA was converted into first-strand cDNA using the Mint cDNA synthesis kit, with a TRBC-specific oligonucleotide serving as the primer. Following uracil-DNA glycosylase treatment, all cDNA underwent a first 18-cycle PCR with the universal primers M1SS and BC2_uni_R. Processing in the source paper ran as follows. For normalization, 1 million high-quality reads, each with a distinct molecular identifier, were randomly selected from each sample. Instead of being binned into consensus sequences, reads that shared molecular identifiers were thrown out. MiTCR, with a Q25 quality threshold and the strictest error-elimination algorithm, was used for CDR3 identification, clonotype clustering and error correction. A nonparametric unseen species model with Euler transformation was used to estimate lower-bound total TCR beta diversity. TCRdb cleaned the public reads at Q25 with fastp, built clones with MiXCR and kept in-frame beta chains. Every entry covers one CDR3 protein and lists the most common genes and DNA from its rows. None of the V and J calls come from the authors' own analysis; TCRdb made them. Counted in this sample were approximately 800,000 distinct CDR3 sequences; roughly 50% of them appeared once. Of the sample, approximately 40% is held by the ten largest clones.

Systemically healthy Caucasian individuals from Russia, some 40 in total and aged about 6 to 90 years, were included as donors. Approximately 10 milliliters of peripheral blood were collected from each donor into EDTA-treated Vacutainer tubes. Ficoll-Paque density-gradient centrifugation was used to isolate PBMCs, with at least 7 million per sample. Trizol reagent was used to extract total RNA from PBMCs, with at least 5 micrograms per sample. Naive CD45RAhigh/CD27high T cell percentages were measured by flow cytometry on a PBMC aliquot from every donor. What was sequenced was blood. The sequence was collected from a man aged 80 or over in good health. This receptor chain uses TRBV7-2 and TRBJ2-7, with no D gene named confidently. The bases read TGTGCCAGCAGCCCCGTGTGGACCTCCTACGAGCAGTACTTC. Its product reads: CASSPVWTSYEQYF.